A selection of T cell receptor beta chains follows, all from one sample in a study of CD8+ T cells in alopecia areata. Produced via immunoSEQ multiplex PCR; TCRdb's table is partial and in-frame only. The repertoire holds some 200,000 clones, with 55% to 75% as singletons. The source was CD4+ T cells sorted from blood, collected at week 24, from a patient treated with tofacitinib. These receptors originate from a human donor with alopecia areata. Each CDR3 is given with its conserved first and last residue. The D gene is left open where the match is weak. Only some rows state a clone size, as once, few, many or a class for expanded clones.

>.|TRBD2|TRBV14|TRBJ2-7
TGTGCCAGCAGCCACACAGACCTAGCGGGAGAAACCAAGCAGTACTTC
CASSHTDLAGETKQYF
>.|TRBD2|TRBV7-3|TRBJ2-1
TGTGCCAGCAGCCCGACTAGCGGGCTTGGGAATGAGCAGTTCTTC
CASSPTSGLGNEQFF
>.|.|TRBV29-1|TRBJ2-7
TGCAGCGTTGAAGATCGGGCAAAATCGGACTACGAGCAGTACTTC
CSVEDRAKSDYEQYF
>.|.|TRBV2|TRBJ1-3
TGTGCCAGCAGTGACCAGGGTGGAAACACCATATATTTT
CASSDQGGNTIYF
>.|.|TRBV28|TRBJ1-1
TGTGCCAGCAGTTTTAGGGGCGGGACTGAAGCTTTCTTT
CASSFRGGTEAFF
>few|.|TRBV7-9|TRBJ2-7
TGTGCCAGCAGCTTAGTCCAAATCGAGCAGTACTTC
CASSLVQIEQYF
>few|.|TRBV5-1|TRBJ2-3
TGCGCCAGCAGCTTGGAATACACAGATACGCAGTATTTT
CASSLEYTDTQYF
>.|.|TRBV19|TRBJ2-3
TGTGCCAGTAACGACAGGTCCCGCACAGATACGCAGTATTTT
CASNDRSRTDTQYF
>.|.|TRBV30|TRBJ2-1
TGTGCCTGGTCACGGGACCGCGAATTACCCTCCTACAATGAGCAGTTCTTC
CAWSRDRELPSYNEQFF
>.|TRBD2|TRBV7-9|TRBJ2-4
TGTGCCAGCACCCTCCGGGGGGGGCTAGCCAAAAACATTCAGTACTTC
CASTLRGGLAKNIQYF
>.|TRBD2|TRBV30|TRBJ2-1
TGTGCCGGGGGACTAGCGGGAAGGGATGAGCAGTTCTTC
CAGGLAGRDEQFF
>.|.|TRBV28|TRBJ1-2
TGTGCCAGCAGTACGCCGGGGTTCGGCTATGGCTACACCTTC
CASSTPGFGYGYTF
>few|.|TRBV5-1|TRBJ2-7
TGCGCCAGCAGCCCCGACGACAGGAGATCCTACGAGCAGTACTTC
CASSPDDRRSYEQYF
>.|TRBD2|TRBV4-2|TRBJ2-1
TGTGCCAGCAGCCAAGATCCTCGAGGACGCGGGAGGGCCCTGAATGAGCAGTTCTTC
CASSQDPRGRGRALNEQFF
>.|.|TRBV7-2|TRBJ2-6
TGTGCCAGCAGCTTAGGAGGGTCCGGGGCCAACGTCCTGACTTTC
CASSLGGSGANVLTF
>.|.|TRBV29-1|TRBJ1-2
TGCAGCGTTGAAGACAACGATGGCTACACCTTC
CSVEDNDGYTF
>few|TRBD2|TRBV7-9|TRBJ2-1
TGTGCCAGCAGCGCAGGACTAGCGGGTTACAATGAGCAGTTCTTC
CASSAGLAGYNEQFF
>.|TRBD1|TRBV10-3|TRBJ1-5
TGTGCCATCAGGGGACAGGGTGACCAGCCCCAGCATTTT
CAIRGQGDQPQHF
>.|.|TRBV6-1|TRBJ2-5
TGTGCCAGCAGTGAAGTTCAGGGAGGTGTGTACTTC
CASSEVQGGVYF
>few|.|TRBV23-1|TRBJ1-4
TGCGCCAGCAGTCAATTTGTGGTTTTT
CASSQFVVF
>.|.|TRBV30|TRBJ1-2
TGTGCCTGGGCAGTGCACTTTAACTATGGCTACACCTTC
CAWAVHFNYGYTF
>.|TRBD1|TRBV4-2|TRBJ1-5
TGTGCCAGCAGCCAAGGGGACAGGGTGAGCAATCAGCCCCAGCATTTT
CASSQGDRVSNQPQHF
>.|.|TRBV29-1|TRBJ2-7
TGCAGCGTTGAGGTGCCGGGACATACCTACGAGCAGTACTTC
CSVEVPGHTYEQYF
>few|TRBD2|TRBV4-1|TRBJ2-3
TGCGCCAGCAGCCAAGGGTCCGGGCTAGCGGGGGTAGATACGCAGTATTTT
CASSQGSGLAGVDTQYF
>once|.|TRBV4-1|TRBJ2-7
TGCGCCAGCAGCCAAGACCAGCGCTCCTACGAGCAGTACTTC
CASSQDQRSYEQYF
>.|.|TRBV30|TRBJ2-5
TGTGCCTGTACACAGACAGGTCTGGAGTACCAAGAGACCCAGTACTTC
CACTQTGLEYQETQYF
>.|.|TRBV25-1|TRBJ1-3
TGTGCCAGCAGTGAATATGGAGGCTACTCTGGAAACACCATATATTTT
CASSEYGGYSGNTIYF
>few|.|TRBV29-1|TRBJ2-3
TGCAGCGTTGAAGGTCTAACAGGGCGCACAGATACGCAGTATTTT
CSVEGLTGRTDTQYF
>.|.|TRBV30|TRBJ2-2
TGTGCCTGGAGTGTACTGCACAGAAACACCGGGGAGCTGTTTTTT
CAWSVLHRNTGELFF
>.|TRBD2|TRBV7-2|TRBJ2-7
TGTGCCAGCAGCCCGACCAGCGGGAGGGTATCCTACGAGCAGTACTTC
CASSPTSGRVSYEQYF
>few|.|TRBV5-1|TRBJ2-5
TGCGCCAGCAGCTTGAAACCGGAAGAGACCCAGTACTTC
CASSLKPEETQYF
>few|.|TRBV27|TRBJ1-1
TGTGCCAGCCGGGGCATGAACACTGAAGCTTTCTTT
CASRGMNTEAFF
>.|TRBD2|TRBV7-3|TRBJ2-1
TGTGCCAGCACCATAGAGAGGGGTCTAGCGGGGAAACTTGAGCAGTTCTTC
CASTIERGLAGKLEQFF
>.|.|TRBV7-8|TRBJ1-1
TGTGCCAGCAGCTTTGGGCAGCTGAACACTGAAGCTTTCTTT
CASSFGQLNTEAFF
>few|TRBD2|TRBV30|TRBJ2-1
TGTGCCTGGACTTCAAGAGGGACTAGCCGTCATGAGCAGTTCTTC
CAWTSRGTSRHEQFF
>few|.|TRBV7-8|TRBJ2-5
TGTGCCAGTAGAACAGTTGGAGAGACCCAGTACTTC
CASRTVGETQYF
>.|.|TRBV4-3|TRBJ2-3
TGCGCCAGCAGCCTTCAAGCGGACCTGGGGGTAGATACGCAGTATTTT
CASSLQADLGVDTQYF
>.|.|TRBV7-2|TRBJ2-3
TGTGCCAGCAGCTTAGATTTGGCGACAGATACGCAGTATTTT
CASSLDLATDTQYF
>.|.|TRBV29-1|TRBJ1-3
TGCAGCGTTGTCGTGGGGGGAGATGGAAACACCATATATTTT
CSVVVGGDGNTIYF
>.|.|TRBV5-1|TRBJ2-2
TGCGCCAGCAGCTTGCAAGGAACCGGGGAGCTGTTTTTT
CASSLQGTGELFF
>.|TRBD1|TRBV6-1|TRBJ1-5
TGTGCCAGCAGTGAAACAGGGGGGTATCAGCCCCAGCATTTT
CASSETGGYQPQHF
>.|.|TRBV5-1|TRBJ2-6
TGCGCCAGCGCGGGCCCCCTCTCTGGGGCCAACGTCCTGACTTTC
CASAGPLSGANVLTF